The 2 T cell receptor beta chains below were found in one sample sequenced in a study of T cell responses to AZD1222 COVID-19 vaccine. The protocol was immunoSEQ multiplex PCR, while the TCRdb copy is restricted to in-frame clones and leaves out a portion. The table records 180,000 or so clones, about nine tenths of them present only once. The sequencing here drew on peripheral blood, taken 28 days after the second AZD1222 dose. These receptors were taken from an adult who received the AZD1222 COVID-19 vaccine.

The chain is built from TRBV2 and TRBJ2-1; TRBD2 is a possible D gene (7 bases). Per germline, CDR1 SNHLY and CDR2 FYNNEI. Trimming cost V 6 bases and J 6 bases, with 12 bases left between them. The length of the CDR3 is 13 residues. CDR3 nucleotide sequence: TGTGCCAGCAGGACGGGGGGCACCAATGAGCAGTTCTTC. Translated: CASRTGGTNEQFF.

The chain employs TRBV7-8 and TRBJ2-7, with 7 bases identical to TRBD2. V lost 8 bases, J lost 0 bases, and 10 bases stayed unmatched. Germline values: CDR1 SGHVS, CDR2 FQNEAQ. The length of the CDR3 is 15 residues. The CDR3 protein is CASVNGGSGSYEQYF. CDR3 bases: TGTGCCAGCGTCAACGGGGGGTCTGGCTCCTACGAGCAGTACTTC.